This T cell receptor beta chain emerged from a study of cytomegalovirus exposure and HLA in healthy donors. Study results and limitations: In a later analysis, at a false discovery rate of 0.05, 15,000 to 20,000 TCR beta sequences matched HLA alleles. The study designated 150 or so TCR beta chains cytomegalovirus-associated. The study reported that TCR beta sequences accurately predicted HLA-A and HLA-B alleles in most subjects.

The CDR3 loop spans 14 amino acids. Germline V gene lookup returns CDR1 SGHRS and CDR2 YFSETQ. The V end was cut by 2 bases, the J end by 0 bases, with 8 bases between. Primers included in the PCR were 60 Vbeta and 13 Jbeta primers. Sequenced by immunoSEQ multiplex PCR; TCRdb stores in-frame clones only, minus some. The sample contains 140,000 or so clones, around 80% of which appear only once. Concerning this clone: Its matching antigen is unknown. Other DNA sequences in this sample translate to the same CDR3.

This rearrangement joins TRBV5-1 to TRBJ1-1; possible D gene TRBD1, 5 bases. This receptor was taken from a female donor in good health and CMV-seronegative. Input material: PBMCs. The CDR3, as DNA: TGCGCCAGCAGCTTAGACAGTTTGAACACTGAAGCTTTCTTT. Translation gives CASSLDSLNTEAFF.